This T cell receptor (beta chain) stems from a study of T-cell reconstitution after alpha-beta-depleted transplantation in children. Points from the study as a whole: Diversity and T-cell counts at one year after transplant derived mostly from new T cells. At day 60, the high TCRbeta diversity found in some patients originated from recipient T cells and thymic progenitors that had survived. In patients about two months after transplant, alpha-beta T cells reportedly arose from several hundred expanded graft clones.

The TCRbeta library incorporated unique molecular identifiers. A single record per CDR3 protein comes from TCRdb applying MiXCR to the PCR reads. Of 250,000 to 400,000 distinct CDR3 sequences in the sample, roughly 25% are singletons; the top ten hold 9.5% to 12%. This clonotype appeared many times. Its antigen is currently unknown. Sequencing used PBMCs, mostly from graft donor cells, obtained 180 days after TCRalphabeta/CD19-depleted stem cell transplant. This TCR came from a male patient aged 10 to 17 who had a stem cell transplant for acute lymphoblastic leukemia, so the T cells may come from the graft donor.

The CDR3 DNA sequence: TGCGCCAGCAGCCCGTCCCCGCGAGGAATTACCTACGAGCAGTACTTC. Its translation is CASSPSPRGITYEQYF. The V call is TRBV4-1, the J call TRBJ2-7; D not resolved. Trimming took off 4 bases at V and 2 bases at J, with 18 bases between the two ends. Germline lookup yields CDR1 MGHRA and CDR2 YSYEKL. CDR3 length: 16 amino acids.